This entry concerns a single TCR beta chain. This sample is part of a study of blood T cell repertoires in COVID-19. V was cut by 5 bases and J by 2 bases, with 13 bases left in between. The CDR3 runs 15 residues. In germline, CDR1 is SGHAT, CDR2 FQNNGV. The repertoire was sequenced with immunoSEQ multiplex PCR; TCRdb's copy has only in-frame clones and lacks some. The table has just over 250,000 clones, around 84% seen once. The sequence came from a young man with acute COVID-19. V gene TRBV11-2 combines with J gene TRBJ1-3; D gene uncertain. The sequenced sample consisted of PBMCs or T cells enriched from blood (not recorded which). CDR3 coding DNA: TGTGCCAGCAGCGAAGGGCCGAGGGCTGGAAACACCATATATTTT. Translation gives CASSEGPRAGNTIYF.